The 14 T cell receptor beta chains below come from one sample, sequenced in a study of response to subunit inactivated influenza vaccine. TCRdb recomputed calls from the RT-PCR reads with MiXCR, one row per CDR3 protein. The sample lists hundreds of thousands of distinct CDR3 sequences, 11% to 15% seen once, with 6.5% to 8.5% in the top ten. This specimen was PBMCs from blood, taken 14 days before vaccination. The source is a man between 45 and 60 years old who received an inactivated influenza vaccine.

This clonotype occurred a few times. CDR3 protein: CATSRDRGVDTQYF. DNA for the CDR3: TGTGCCACCAGCAGAGATCGCGGGGTGGATACGCAGTATTTT. The gene calls are TRBV15 and TRBJ2-3, with TRBD2 as a possible D gene (6 bases). Trimming removed 0 bases from V and 6 bases from J, with 10 bases in between. The germline CDR1 and CDR2 sequences are LNHNV and YYDKDF (reference sequence). The CDR3 length is 14 residues.

V is TRBV12-3 or TRBV12-4 and J is TRBJ2-3; 7 bases match TRBD2. Unmatched junction bases numbered 8, after V lost 7 bases and J lost 4 bases. The CDR3 is 14 residues long. The CDR3 protein is CASTLGTTPDTQYF. DNA of the CDR3: TGTGCCAGCACTCTAGGGACTACGCCAGATACGCAGTATTTT.

V is TRBV18 and J is TRBJ1-1, with D possibly TRBD1 on 5 matching bases. V was pared by 5 bases and J by 4 bases, with 14 bases between. The CDR3 consists of 14 residues. Germline V CDR1 and CDR2: KGHSH, LQKENI. CDR3 nucleotide sequence: TGTGCCAGCTCAACATTGGGGGGGGGCACTGAAGCTTTCTTT. It yields the protein CASSTLGGGTEAFF.

The chain links TRBV6-1 to TRBJ2-7; weak D call: TRBD1 (5 bases). Trimming took 5 bases from V and 1 from J, leaving 9 bases between them. The germline CDR1 and CDR2 sequences are MNHNS and SASEGT. This CDR3 comprises 13 residues. The CDR3 loop reads CASSTWTSYEQYF. CDR3 sequence (DNA): TGTGCCAGCAGTACGTGGACATCCTACGAGCAGTACTTC.

V is TRBV3-1 and J is TRBJ1-4; no clear D gene. The CDR3 totals 15 residues. The V and J ends lost 11 bases and 0 bases respectively, with 16 bases between them. From germline, CDR1 is LGHDT and CDR2 YNNKEL (reference sequence). This chain's CDR3 is CASTQGAATNEKLFF. The CDR3, as DNA: TGTGCCTCCACCCAAGGAGCGGCAACTAATGAAAAACTGTTTTTT.

This clonotype has just a few counts. The chain joins TRBV3-1 to TRBJ1-4; perhaps TRBD1 as D (5 bases). The CDR3 runs 18 residues. Trimming shortened V by 1 base and J by 8 bases, and 23 bases separated the two germline ends. Per the germline V gene, CDR1 is LGHDT and CDR2 is YNNKEL (reference sequence). The CDR3 here is CASSQVLGASSRKEKLFF. DNA for the CDR3: TGTGCCAGCAGCCAAGTTTTAGGGGCTTCATCCAGGAAGGAAAAACTGTTTTTT.

This clonotype showed up just a few times. The rearrangement joins TRBV12-3 or TRBV12-4 to TRBJ2-3; D assignment may be TRBD1 or TRBD2 (5 bases each). Trimming took 7 bases from V and 2 from J, leaving 22 bases between them. There are 17 residues in the CDR3. Here the CDR3 DNA reads TGTGCCAGCAACATCGACAGTAGCTGGGGGTACACAGATACGCAGTATTTT. Protein sequence: CASNIDSSWGYTDTQYF.

The CDR3 bases are TGCGCCAGCAGCTTGGGCGCCGGGGTCGGGGGATATGGCTACACCTTC. It specifies CASSLGAGVGGYGYTF. V usage is TRBV5-1 and J usage is TRBJ1-2, with a weak D call TRBD1 (5 bases). The CDR3 totals 16 residues. Germline-derived CDR1 and CDR2 are SGHRS and YFSETQ. Trimming removed 0 bases at V and 5 bases at J, with 17 bases between.

In its sample, this clonotype was seen a few times. The chain uses TRBV10-3 and TRBJ2-7; D remains ambiguous. V dropped 4 bases and J dropped 5 bases, with 21 bases sitting between them. The CDR3 is 16 residues long. CDR1 and CDR2 from the germline V gene are ENHRY and SYGVKD. CDR3 bases: TGTGCCATCAGTGGGAGACCGGACGGTAAATTGGACGAGCAGTACTTC. It codes for CAISGRPDGKLDEQYF.

The J gene is TRBJ2-3, the V gene TRBV10-3; maybe TRBD1 (5 bases). The CDR3 extends over 14 amino acids. V gave up 0 bases and J gave up 3 bases, with 7 bases separating them. Germline V gene sequence: CDR1 ENHRY, CDR2 SYGVKD. The CDR3 DNA is TGTGCCATCAGTGAGTCGGACACAACAGATACGCAGTATTTT. Protein sequence: CAISESDTTDTQYF.

This clonotype appeared a few times. The J gene is TRBJ2-2, the V gene TRBV3-1; no firm D call. In germline, CDR1 is LGHDT, CDR2 YNNKEL (reference sequence). V was trimmed by 0 bases and J by 8 bases, leaving 13 bases between them. The CDR3 consists of 15 residues. The CDR3 reads CASSQELGSGGELFF. CDR3 DNA sequence: TGTGCCAGCAGCCAAGAATTAGGGTCAGGTGGGGAGCTGTTTTTT.

This clonotype has just a few counts. The rearrangement links TRBV20-1 to TRBJ2-3; D gene unclear. Trimming pared 6 bases from V and 0 bases from J, leaving 16 bases between. CDR1 is DFQATT, CDR2 SNEGSKA, per germline (reference sequence). The CDR3 is made up of 15 amino acids. In nucleotides, the CDR3 is TGCAGTGCCCCCAGGAGTGGGTATAGCACAGATACGCAGTATTTT. Its protein is CSAPRSGYSTDTQYF.

V gene TRBV9 combines with J gene TRBJ2-1, with TRBD2 as a possible D gene (6 bases). This CDR3 is 15 amino acids long. The germline V gene has CDR1 SGDLS and CDR2 YYNGEE. Trimming removed 4 bases from V and 7 bases from J, with 18 bases in between. Here the CDR3 DNA reads TGTGCCAGCAGCCTTTTGAATAGCGGACGAAATGAGCAGTTCTTC. This gives the protein CASSLLNSGRNEQFF.

This clonotype was recorded many times. CDR3 amino acids: CASSLSQGVYNEQFF. CDR3 sequence (DNA): TGCGCCAGCAGCTTGTCACAGGGGGTCTACAATGAGCAGTTCTTC. The genes are TRBV5-1 and TRBJ2-1; TRBD1 matches at 8 bases. This CDR3 is 15 amino acids long. V shed 1 base, J shed 3 bases, and the junction held 3 bases outside the gene matches. The germline V gene has CDR1 SGHRS and CDR2 YFSETQ.